The rows below give T cell receptor beta chains drawn from one sample of a study of cytomegalovirus exposure and HLA in healthy donors. Sequencing used immunoSEQ multiplex PCR; TCRdb keeps in-frame clones, though not all of them. The sample lists some 210,000 clones, 60% to 80% occurring once. Source material: PBMCs. The receptor source for this set is a woman aged 30 to 39 in good health and CMV-seropositive. Both conserved end residues are part of each CDR3. The D gene is left open where the match is weak. Clone size is shown for a subset of rows, as once, few, many or a class of expanded clone.

clone_size: .; v_call: TRBV7-9; j_call: TRBJ1-2; cdr3_length: 15; d_call: TRBD1; cdr3_aa: CASSFGQGINYGYTF; cdr3_nt: TGTGCCAGCAGCTTCGGACAGGGGATTAACTATGGCTACACCTTC
clone_size: .; v_call: TRBV15; j_call: TRBJ2-7; cdr3_length: 15; d_call: TRBD2; cdr3_aa: CATSRALAGEGEQYF; cdr3_nt: TGTGCCACCAGCAGAGCACTAGCGGGAGAGGGCGAGCAGTACTTC
clone_size: once; v_call: TRBV2; j_call: TRBJ2-5; cdr3_length: 14; d_call: TRBD1; cdr3_aa: CASLSWQGVKTQYF; cdr3_nt: TGTGCCAGCCTGAGCTGGCAGGGGGTAAAGACCCAGTACTTC
clone_size: .; v_call: TRBV19; j_call: TRBJ2-7; cdr3_length: 13; d_call: TRBD2; cdr3_aa: CASKPSGNYEQYF; cdr3_nt: TGTGCCAGTAAGCCTAGCGGGAACTACGAGCAGTACTTC
clone_size: .; v_call: TRBV19; j_call: TRBJ1-6; cdr3_length: 14; d_call: TRBD1; cdr3_aa: CASSMGTVSSPLHF; cdr3_nt: TGTGCCAGTAGTATGGGGACAGTGTCTTCACCCCTCCACTTT
clone_size: few; v_call: TRBV9; j_call: TRBJ2-7; cdr3_length: 13; d_call: TRBD2; cdr3_aa: CASSVVRGGEQYF; cdr3_nt: TGTGCCAGCAGCGTAGTGCGGGGGGGGGAGCAGTACTTC
clone_size: .; v_call: TRBV6-5; j_call: TRBJ2-5; cdr3_length: 14; d_call: TRBD2; cdr3_aa: CASRLGLAAETQYF; cdr3_nt: TGTGCCAGCAGATTGGGACTAGCGGCAGAGACCCAGTACTTC
clone_size: .; v_call: TRBV28; j_call: TRBJ1-1; cdr3_length: 14; d_call: .; cdr3_aa: CASSLGGRGRGAFF; cdr3_nt: TGTGCCAGCAGTTTAGGTGGCAGGGGCCGGGGAGCTTTCTTT
clone_size: .; v_call: TRBV5-1; j_call: TRBJ2-2; cdr3_length: 17; d_call: TRBD2; cdr3_aa: CASSLDAAGGGTGELFF; cdr3_nt: TGCGCCAGCAGCTTGGATGCAGCGGGAGGCGGGACCGGGGAGCTGTTTTTT
clone_size: .; v_call: TRBV5-1; j_call: TRBJ1-1; cdr3_length: 13; d_call: TRBD1; cdr3_aa: CASRGQGNTEAFF; cdr3_nt: TGCGCCAGCCGAGGACAGGGGAACACTGAAGCTTTCTTT
clone_size: .; v_call: TRBV28; j_call: TRBJ2-2; cdr3_length: 15; d_call: TRBD2; cdr3_aa: CASRGAGGRTGELFF; cdr3_nt: TGTGCCAGCAGGGGAGCGGGAGGGCGGACCGGGGAGCTGTTTTTT
clone_size: .; v_call: TRBV7-8; j_call: TRBJ1-5; cdr3_length: 15; d_call: TRBD1; cdr3_aa: CASSLAVWTGQPQHF; cdr3_nt: TGTGCCAGCAGCTTAGCGGTCTGGACAGGTCAGCCCCAGCATTTT
clone_size: .; v_call: TRBV7-9; j_call: TRBJ2-7; cdr3_length: 15; d_call: TRBD2; cdr3_aa: CASSLASLAGGEQYF; cdr3_nt: TGTGCCAGCAGCTTAGCGTCCCTAGCGGGAGGGGAGCAGTACTTC
clone_size: once; v_call: TRBV18; j_call: TRBJ2-5; cdr3_length: 13; d_call: .; cdr3_aa: CASSSTMQETQYF; cdr3_nt: TGTGCCAGCTCATCTACGATGCAAGAGACCCAGTACTTC
clone_size: few; v_call: TRBV18; j_call: TRBJ2-7; cdr3_length: 17; d_call: .; cdr3_aa: CASSLRTGSRGSYEQYF; cdr3_nt: TGTGCCAGCTCACTTAGAACAGGGAGTCGGGGCTCCTACGAGCAGTACTTC
clone_size: .; v_call: TRBV29-1; j_call: TRBJ1-1; cdr3_length: 13; d_call: .; cdr3_aa: CSVLEWSNTEAFF; cdr3_nt: TGCAGCGTTCTTGAATGGAGTAACACTGAAGCTTTCTTT
clone_size: .; v_call: TRBV7-2; j_call: TRBJ2-1; cdr3_length: 19; d_call: TRBD2; cdr3_aa: CASSLVSGGRAYSYNEQFF; cdr3_nt: TGTGCCAGCAGCTTAGTATCCGGCGGGAGGGCCTACTCCTACAATGAGCAGTTCTTC
clone_size: .; v_call: TRBV28; j_call: TRBJ1-1; cdr3_length: 15; d_call: .; cdr3_aa: CASSVRGLLNTEAFF; cdr3_nt: TGTGCCAGCAGTGTGAGAGGTTTATTGAACACTGAAGCTTTCTTT
clone_size: once; v_call: TRBV4-3; j_call: TRBJ2-1; cdr3_length: 15; d_call: .; cdr3_aa: CASSQEPVGSNEQFF; cdr3_nt: TGCGCCAGCAGCCAAGAGCCCGTAGGGAGCAATGAGCAGTTCTTC
clone_size: .; v_call: TRBV15; j_call: TRBJ1-4; cdr3_length: 15; d_call: .; cdr3_aa: CATSRERGANEKLFF; cdr3_nt: TGTGCCACCAGCAGAGAACGGGGTGCAAATGAAAAACTGTTTTTT
clone_size: .; v_call: TRBV2; j_call: TRBJ2-3; cdr3_length: 14; d_call: TRBD1; cdr3_aa: CASSRDRGLDTQYF; cdr3_nt: TGTGCCAGCAGCCGGGACAGGGGGCTAGATACGCAGTATTTT
clone_size: .; v_call: TRBV7-8; j_call: TRBJ2-5; cdr3_length: 17; d_call: .; cdr3_aa: CASSLRRVGGYQETQYF; cdr3_nt: TGTGCCAGCAGCTTAAGGCGGGTTGGTGGGTACCAAGAGACCCAGTACTTC
clone_size: .; v_call: TRBV6-5; j_call: TRBJ2-1; cdr3_length: 15; d_call: .; cdr3_aa: CASSYSFTSPMEQFF; cdr3_nt: TGTGCCAGCAGTTATTCGTTCACTAGTCCTATGGAGCAGTTCTTC
clone_size: .; v_call: TRBV7-9; j_call: TRBJ2-1; cdr3_length: 16; d_call: TRBD2; cdr3_aa: CASSPPGSGGAGEQFF; cdr3_nt: TGTGCCAGCAGCCCGCCGGGGAGCGGGGGGGCGGGTGAGCAGTTCTTC
clone_size: .; v_call: TRBV10-3; j_call: TRBJ1-2; cdr3_length: 15; d_call: .; cdr3_aa: CAISESNGQSYGYTF; cdr3_nt: TGTGCCATCAGTGAGTCGAACGGACAGAGCTATGGCTACACCTTC
clone_size: .; v_call: TRBV28; j_call: TRBJ2-7; cdr3_length: 10; d_call: .; cdr3_aa: CATATYEQYF; cdr3_nt: TGTGCCACCGCAACCTACGAGCAGTACTTC
clone_size: .; v_call: TRBV18; j_call: TRBJ2-7; cdr3_length: 15; d_call: .; cdr3_aa: CASSPRLAEPYEQYF; cdr3_nt: TGTGCCAGCTCACCACGGCTAGCTGAGCCCTACGAGCAGTACTTC
clone_size: .; v_call: TRBV7-8; j_call: TRBJ1-1; cdr3_length: 15; d_call: .; cdr3_aa: CASSLVVRMNTEAFF; cdr3_nt: TGTGCCAGCAGCTTAGTCGTCAGGATGAACACTGAAGCTTTCTTT
clone_size: .; v_call: TRBV19; j_call: TRBJ2-3; cdr3_length: 14; d_call: .; cdr3_aa: CASSTLETTDTQYF; cdr3_nt: TGTGCCAGTAGTACCCTAGAGACCACAGATACGCAGTATTTT
clone_size: .; v_call: TRBV18; j_call: TRBJ2-7; cdr3_length: 16; d_call: TRBD1; cdr3_aa: CASSSLKGQRAYEQYF; cdr3_nt: TGTGCCAGCTCATCTCTTAAGGGACAGAGAGCGTACGAGCAGTACTTC
clone_size: .; v_call: TRBV18; j_call: TRBJ2-7; cdr3_length: 18; d_call: TRBD2; cdr3_aa: CASSPSGTSGIGVYEQYF; cdr3_nt: TGTGCCAGCTCACCTTCCGGGACTAGCGGAATAGGGGTCTACGAGCAGTACTTC
clone_size: .; v_call: TRBV27; j_call: TRBJ1-1; cdr3_length: 16; d_call: TRBD1; cdr3_aa: CASSFLLPGQGTEAFF; cdr3_nt: TGTGCCAGCAGTTTCCTCCTCCCGGGACAGGGCACTGAAGCTTTCTTT
clone_size: .; v_call: TRBV18; j_call: TRBJ2-7; cdr3_length: 14; d_call: TRBD1; cdr3_aa: CASSQGQANYEQYF; cdr3_nt: TGTGCCAGCTCACAAGGACAGGCCAACTACGAGCAGTACTTC
clone_size: .; v_call: TRBV7-2; j_call: TRBJ1-1; cdr3_length: 14; d_call: .; cdr3_aa: CASSLVIGGTEAFF; cdr3_nt: TGTGCCAGCAGCTTAGTGATAGGGGGCACTGAAGCTTTCTTT
clone_size: .; v_call: TRBV11-2; j_call: TRBJ2-1; cdr3_length: 16; d_call: .; cdr3_aa: CASSPLRGGAYNEQFF; cdr3_nt: TGTGCCAGCAGCCCACTGAGGGGGGGAGCCTACAATGAGCAGTTCTTC
clone_size: .; v_call: TRBV6-1; j_call: TRBJ2-5; cdr3_length: 16; d_call: TRBD2; cdr3_aa: CASSEALFAGEETQYF; cdr3_nt: TGTGCCAGCAGTGAAGCGTTGTTTGCGGGAGAAGAGACCCAGTACTTC
clone_size: .; v_call: TRBV5-6; j_call: TRBJ2-7; cdr3_length: 16; d_call: TRBD1; cdr3_aa: CASSFSGTGNSQEQYF; cdr3_nt: TGTGCCAGCAGCTTCTCCGGGACAGGGAACTCTCAGGAGCAGTACTTC
clone_size: .; v_call: TRBV4-3; j_call: TRBJ2-3; cdr3_length: 14; d_call: .; cdr3_aa: CASSLSSSTDTQYF; cdr3_nt: TGCGCCAGCAGCCTCTCCTCCAGCACAGATACGCAGTATTTT
clone_size: .; v_call: TRBV5-8; j_call: TRBJ2-7; cdr3_length: 12; d_call: TRBD1; cdr3_aa: CASSRTGPEQYF; cdr3_nt: TGTGCCAGCAGTCGGACAGGCCCCGAGCAGTACTTC
clone_size: .; v_call: TRBV27; j_call: TRBJ1-2; cdr3_length: 13; d_call: .; cdr3_aa: CASSLGQAEGYTF; cdr3_nt: TGTGCCAGCAGTTTAGGGCAAGCGGAAGGCTACACCTTC
clone_size: .; v_call: TRBV5-4; j_call: TRBJ2-7; cdr3_length: 12; d_call: .; cdr3_aa: CASSRDIHEQYF; cdr3_nt: TGTGCCAGCAGTCGGGACATCCACGAGCAGTACTTC
clone_size: .; v_call: TRBV7-9; j_call: TRBJ1-1; cdr3_length: 12; d_call: .; cdr3_aa: CTSSLVGLEAFF; cdr3_nt: TGTACCAGCAGCTTAGTAGGACTCGAAGCTTTCTTT
clone_size: .; v_call: TRBV30; j_call: TRBJ1-5; cdr3_length: 16; d_call: TRBD1; cdr3_aa: CAWSSQGAGDNQPQHF; cdr3_nt: TGCGCCTGGAGTTCCCAGGGGGCGGGGGACAATCAGCCCCAGCATTTT
clone_size: .; v_call: TRBV11-3; j_call: TRBJ2-2; cdr3_length: 20; d_call: TRBD1; cdr3_aa: CASSLERGQGSGLNTGELFF; cdr3_nt: TGTGCCAGCAGCTTAGAAAGGGGACAGGGATCGGGGTTGAACACCGGGGAGCTGTTTTTT
clone_size: .; v_call: TRBV6-5; j_call: TRBJ1-2; cdr3_length: 15; d_call: .; cdr3_aa: CASSYGGRGHYGYTF; cdr3_nt: TGTGCCAGCAGTTACGGTGGCAGGGGCCACTATGGCTACACCTTC
clone_size: .; v_call: TRBV5-1; j_call: TRBJ1-4; cdr3_length: 17; d_call: .; cdr3_aa: CASSLMQTGGLNEKLFF; cdr3_nt: TGCGCCAGCAGCTTGATGCAAACCGGCGGCCTTAATGAAAAACTGTTTTTT
clone_size: .; v_call: TRBV19; j_call: TRBJ2-7; cdr3_length: 15; d_call: TRBD1; cdr3_aa: CASSRPGQKTYEQYF; cdr3_nt: TGTGCCAGTAGTAGACCGGGACAGAAGACCTACGAGCAGTACTTC
clone_size: .; v_call: TRBV30; j_call: TRBJ1-2; cdr3_length: 14; d_call: TRBD1; cdr3_aa: CAWSPGQGFYGYTF; cdr3_nt: TGTGCCTGGAGCCCGGGACAGGGGTTCTATGGCTACACCTTC
clone_size: .; v_call: TRBV7-5; j_call: TRBJ1-4; cdr3_length: 16; d_call: .; cdr3_aa: CARSLGQTGQGEKLFF; cdr3_nt: TGTGCCAGAAGCTTAGGACAGACAGGCCAGGGGGAAAAACTGTTTTTT
clone_size: .; v_call: TRBV6-5; j_call: TRBJ2-1; cdr3_length: 16; d_call: TRBD2; cdr3_aa: CASSYSLAGPYNEQFF; cdr3_nt: TGTGCCAGCAGTTACTCCCTAGCGGGCCCCTACAATGAGCAGTTCTTC
clone_size: .; v_call: TRBV7-6; j_call: TRBJ2-3; cdr3_length: 16; d_call: TRBD2; cdr3_aa: CASSLGLAGGQDTQYF; cdr3_nt: TGTGCCAGCAGCTTGGGACTAGCGGGGGGGCAGGATACGCAGTATTTT
clone_size: few; v_call: TRBV10-3; j_call: TRBJ1-5; cdr3_length: 15; d_call: .; cdr3_aa: CAISESSGGNQPQHF; cdr3_nt: TGTGCCATCAGTGAGTCGTCGGGGGGCAATCAGCCCCAGCATTTT
clone_size: .; v_call: TRBV5-6; j_call: TRBJ2-1; cdr3_length: 15; d_call: TRBD1; cdr3_aa: CASSLVGQGYNEQFF; cdr3_nt: TGTGCCAGCAGCTTGGTTGGACAGGGTTACAATGAGCAGTTCTTC
clone_size: few; v_call: TRBV27; j_call: TRBJ2-3; cdr3_length: 15; d_call: TRBD2; cdr3_aa: CASHPWAGGADTQYF; cdr3_nt: TGTGCCAGCCATCCTTGGGCGGGGGGCGCAGATACGCAGTATTTT